Listed below are T cell receptor beta chains from one sample, sequenced in a study of response to subunit inactivated influenza vaccine. Each CDR3 protein gets one entry after TCRdb re-called the RT-PCR reads with MiXCR. The repertoire holds hundreds of thousands of distinct CDR3 sequences, with 10% to 15% as singletons. The sample in question was PBMCs from blood, obtained roughly 45 days after vaccination. Receptors originate from a man between 45 and 60 years old who received an inactivated influenza vaccine. The conserved cysteine and the conserved F or W are not part of the CDR3 here. Expanded clones get a size class; other rows say once, few or many, or leave the size out.

v_call	clone_size	cdr3_aa
TRBV19	.	ASSPGPGQPQH
TRBV5-1	.	ASSLGVASLYEQY
TRBV12-3/TRBV12-4	.	ASKPTGDYSPLH
TRBV20-1	.	SARRDPSTDTQY
TRBV7-2	many	ASRQGSAYEQY
TRBV12-3/TRBV12-4	few	ASRPLAGLNTGELF
TRBV12-3/TRBV12-4	few	ASTRDNYNEQF
TRBV7-9	many	ASSLVGAREQF
TRBV5-1	.	ASSPEGDSTTDTQY
TRBV11-2	.	ATGTGGTSETLLSYNEQF
TRBV10-3	.	AISESSGNTIY
TRBV5-1	.	ASSPGHRNTGELF
TRBV28	few	ASSLYTSDTQY
TRBV15	.	ATSRDPTRGKETQY
TRBV28	.	ASWVGQGINEQF
TRBV4-3	.	ASSQDPQIGQPQH
TRBV6-5	few	ASSSTRAANYGYT
TRBV20-1	few	SARDPTSGNTGELF
TRBV6-1	many	ASRPGQGNSPLH
TRBV28	.	ASSPHTSVTGELF
TRBV12-3/TRBV12-4	.	ASSLRQGNEQF
TRBV29-1	few	SVVGTSGAVYQETQY
TRBV20-1	.	SARDKLQGWGEQY
TRBV12-3/TRBV12-4	few	ASRRGRRTGPLH
TRBV20-1	.	SASLGEKLF
TRBV27	.	ASKNIGTTGELF
TRBV12-3/TRBV12-4	many	ASSGTDYYEQY
TRBV28	few	ASSLRGGSNTGELF
TRBV12-3/TRBV12-4	few	ASTNLYEQY
TRBV29-1	.	SVAGLAGYQETQY
TRBV12-3/TRBV12-4	many	ASSLGRGWGNQPQH
TRBV12-3/TRBV12-4	many	ASSFRGGYEQY
TRBV2	.	ASSELADGLY
TRBV11-2	.	ASSSLAGKETQY
TRBV11-2	few	ASSFGPDNQPQH
TRBV5-6	many	ASSSNDRDTRNTEAF
TRBV12-3/TRBV12-4	many	ASTLGRDTGELF
TRBV29-1	few	SFWRGNQGETQY
TRBV7-2	.	ASSTRRGQEVGYT
TRBV6-1	many	ASSERRGLTSSYNEQF
TRBV5-1	.	AMPGQGADEQF
TRBV29-1	.	SGKEGSYEQY
TRBV2	few	ASSESTRRLF
TRBV7-2	.	ASSAPRLGTPYEQY
TRBV20-1	.	SASPRGRSDTQY
TRBV6-1	few	ASKGQGFTGELF
TRBV7-2	.	ASSLVGLTDTQY
TRBV5-1	.	ASTMKGAGETQY
TRBV12-3/TRBV12-4	.	ASSFRGQGKNTEAF
TRBV5-1	.	ASTRFPRGAGYEQY
TRBV5-1	.	ASSLGRLAGELF